This T cell receptor (beta chain) was documented in a study of glioma-infiltrating T cells. Study-level findings and limits: Very few CDR3 sequences were shared between tissue and blood. Gliomas, especially low-grade, showed above-expected tissue-blood divergence; non-neoplastic patients showed below.

Using RNA template, CDR3s of TCR alpha and beta were amplified with iRepertoire arm-PCR. TCRdb ran MiXCR on the multiplex PCR reads and lists one entry per CDR3 protein. Of some 100,000 distinct CDR3 sequences listed, less than 30% were seen once; the top ten hold roughly 30%. Looked up from germline, CDR1 is LNHDA and CDR2 is SQIVND (reference sequence). Trimming took 9 bases from V and 4 from J, leaving 16 bases between them. CDR3 length: 14 residues. Turning to this clonotype: The antigen is unknown. One base away lies a much larger clone, so this may be a sequencing read error.

This TCR came from a human donor with low-grade glioma or glioblastoma, undergoing nonglioma brain surgery, or in good health (not recorded which). Specimen: glioma tissue, nonneoplastic brain tissue, or PBMCs (not recorded which). The chain combines TRBV19 with TRBJ1-5, with D possibly being TRBD1 (5 bases). The CDR3 loop is CASKVAGGNQPQHF. The DNA of the CDR3 is TGTGCCAGCAAAGTGGCGGGGGGGAATCAGCCCCAGCATTTT. Together with reference TRBV19 and TRBJ1-5, the CDR3 gives the full variable domain: DGGITQSPKYLFRKEGQNVTLSCEQNLNHDAMYWYRQDPGQGLRLIYYSQIVNDFQKGDIAEGYSVSREKKESFPLTVTSAQKNPTAFYLCASKVAGGNQPQHFGDGTRLSIL.